Presented here are 13 T cell receptor beta chains from one specimen sequenced in a study of vaccination and CD4 T cells after COVID-19. Treatment meaning: roughly nine-day PBMC culture with coronavirus spike peptide pools or control peptides (ViraFEST assay). These receptors' antigens are unknown. With the Oncomine TCR Beta short-read assay, DNA from cultured CD4+ T cells was sequenced. TCRdb independently ran MiXCR on the PCR reads; one entry per CDR3 protein. The sample carries about 14,000 distinct CDR3 sequences, around two fifths recorded once. Sequencing was performed on CD4+ T cells from blood, cultured in vitro. Receptor source: a human donor who had recovered from COVID-19.

The table lists this clonotype with a few counts. The chain employs TRBV28 and TRBJ2-6, with 12 bases matching TRBD1. The CDR3 is 17 amino acids. CDR1 MDHEN and CDR2 SYDVKM come from the germline V gene. The V gene end was trimmed by 6 bases and the J gene end by 3 bases; junction bases not matched to a gene: 6. The CDR3 DNA follows: TGTGCCAGCAGCACCGGGACAGGGGGCTTTGGGGCCAACGTCCTGACTTTC. This sequence encodes CASSTGTGGFGANVLTF.

This clonotype appeared a few times. The chain's CDR3 is CASSPVMTEAFF. The CDR3 DNA is TGTGCCAGCAGCCCCGTTATGACTGAAGCTTTCTTT. The chain combines TRBV7-9 with TRBJ1-1; D not certain. This CDR3 is built from 12 residues. V dropped 5 bases and J dropped 5 bases, with 9 bases sitting between them. The germline V gene has CDR1 SEHNR and CDR2 FQNEAQ (reference sequence).

This clonotype has more than one count but fewer than ten. The chain joins TRBV15 to TRBJ2-3; 9 nucleotides match TRBD1. After removal of 5 bases from V and 0 bases from J, the junction contained 3 bases not matched to a gene. The CDR3 runs to 15 residues. In germline, CDR1 is LNHNV, CDR2 YYDKDF (reference sequence). CDR3 DNA: TGTGCCACCAGCCGACAGGGGGGAAGCACAGATACGCAGTATTTT. Amino acid sequence: CATSRQGGSTDTQYF.

This sequence joins TRBV20-1 and TRBJ1-2; no definite D call. Trimming removed 4 bases at V and 5 bases at J, with 11 bases between. Germline loops: CDR1 DFQATT, CDR2 SNEGSKA (reference sequence). The CDR3 runs 12 residues. The CDR3 protein is CSATKTGYGYTF. For the CDR3, the DNA is TGCAGTGCTACCAAGACTGGGTATGGCTACACCTTC.

Only a few counts were recorded for this clonotype. The chain is built from TRBV25-1 and TRBJ1-2, with D uncertain. Germline V gene sequence: CDR1 MGHDK, CDR2 SYGVNS. Deletions cut 8 bases from V and 5 bases from J, with 12 bases between. This CDR3 contains 12 residues. CDR3 nucleotides: TGTGCCAGCCCCGAATGGGGTTATGGCTACACCTTC. Translation gives CASPEWGYGYTF.

V usage is TRBV20-1 and J usage is TRBJ2-1, with D unclear. The CDR3 has 12 amino acids. Trimming shortened V by 4 bases and J by 5 bases, and 9 bases separated the two germline ends. Germline CDR1 is DFQATT and CDR2 is SNEGSKA (reference sequence). In nucleotides, the CDR3 is TGCAGTGCTAATGGGCCAAACAATGAGCAGTTCTTC. It is translated as CSANGPNNEQFF.

This clonotype was seen a handful of times. The V and J genes are TRBV12-3 or TRBV12-4 and TRBJ2-5; a weak D match, TRBD1 (5 bases). This CDR3 region has 14 residues. V was pared by 3 bases and J by 4 bases, with 12 bases between. The CDR3 nucleotides read TGTGCCAGCAGTTTCCCCAGCAGGGTAGAGACCCAGTACTTC. Translated, it gives CASSFPSRVETQYF.

This sequence joins TRBV12-3 or TRBV12-4 and TRBJ2-3; 8 nucleotides agree with TRBD1. The trim removed 5 bases at V and 4 bases at J, leaving 2 bases unmatched. CDR3 length: 13 residues. Here the CDR3 reads CASSPGGADTQYF. In nucleotides, the CDR3 is TGTGCCAGCAGTCCAGGGGGCGCAGATACGCAGTATTTT.

The chain has TRBV15 and TRBJ1-5; D might be TRBD1 (5 bases). The CDR3 is made up of 13 amino acids. V was shortened by 1 base and J by 7 bases, with 8 bases between the two germline ends. CDR1 LNHNV and CDR2 YYDKDF come from the germline V gene (reference sequence). The CDR3 loop is CATSRGGGQPQHF. CDR3 bases: TGTGCCACCAGCAGAGGGGGGGGACAGCCCCAGCATTTT.

The chain is built from TRBV7-9 and TRBJ1-4, with 7 bases that match TRBD1. This CDR3 comprises 16 residues. CDR1 SEHNR and CDR2 FQNEAQ come from the germline V gene (reference sequence). Losses at the gene ends were 5 bases for V and 7 bases for J; bases not matched to a gene: 13. The CDR3 DNA follows: TGTGCCAGCAGCCCAGGGGGGGGGCTGAACAGTGAAAAACTGTTTTTT. Protein product: CASSPGGGLNSEKLFF. Drawing the rest from reference TRBV7-9 and TRBJ1-4, the complete variable domain is DTGVSQNPRHKITKRGQNVTFRCDPISEHNRLYWYRQTLGQGPEFLTYFQNEAQLEKSRLLSDRFSAERPKGSFSTLEIQRTEQGDSAMYLCASSPGGGLNSEKLFFGSGTQLSVL.

This clonotype was observed a few times. For the CDR3, the DNA is TGCGCCAGCAGCTTAACTCTAGCGGGAGGTGGGAATGAGCAGTTCTTC. It translates to CASSLTLAGGGNEQFF. V gene TRBV5-1 combines with J gene TRBJ2-1; 11 bases align to TRBD2. From germline, CDR1 is SGHRS and CDR2 YFSETQ. Trimming took 2 bases from V and 7 from J; bases not matched to a gene: 8. The CDR3 has 16 amino acids.

The V gene is TRBV2, the J gene TRBJ2-1; TRBD2 matches 15 bases. After removal of 5 bases from V and 5 bases from J, the junction contained 1 base not matched to a gene. Germline V gives CDR1 SNHLY, CDR2 FYNNEI. The CDR3 is 15 residues long. The CDR3 loop is CASSRTSGRDNEQFF. CDR3 nucleotides: TGTGCCAGCAGTCGGACTAGCGGGAGGGACAATGAGCAGTTCTTC.

The V and J genes are TRBV18 and TRBJ1-1; 7 nucleotides match TRBD1. The CDR3 extends over 14 amino acids. The germline V gene has CDR1 KGHSH and CDR2 LQKENI. Losses at the gene ends were 3 bases for V and 5 bases for J; bases not matched to a gene: 6. The CDR3 coding sequence is TGTGCCAGCTCACCGAGGGGGCGCGGTACTGAAGCTTTCTTT. Translating it yields CASSPRGRGTEAFF.